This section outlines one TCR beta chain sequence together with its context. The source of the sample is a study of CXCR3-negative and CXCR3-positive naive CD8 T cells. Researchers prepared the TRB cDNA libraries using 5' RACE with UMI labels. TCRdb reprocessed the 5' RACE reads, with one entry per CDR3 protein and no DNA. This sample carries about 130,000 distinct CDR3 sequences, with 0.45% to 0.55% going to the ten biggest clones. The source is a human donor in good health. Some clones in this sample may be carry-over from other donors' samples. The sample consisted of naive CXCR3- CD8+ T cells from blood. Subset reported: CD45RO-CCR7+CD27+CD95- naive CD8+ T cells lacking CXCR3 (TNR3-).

CDR3 residues: CSVGLAGALSYEQYF. The chain employs TRBV29-1 and TRBJ2-7; TCRdb names TRBD2, which stays unverified in the absence of DNA. Germline CDR1 reads SQVTM; CDR2 reads ANQGSEA. The CDR3 covers 15 residues.